The clone carrying this T cell receptor (beta chain) appeared a few times. Its matching antigen is unknown. Researchers used 5'RACE with constant-segment primers to make TCR alpha and TCR beta cDNA libraries that carry sample barcodes and UMIs. From the 5' RACE reads, TCRdb called clonotypes with MiXCR, one entry per CDR3 protein. The table has 250,000 to 350,000 distinct CDR3 sequences, around 19% seen once. The entry originates in a study of T-cell memory formation after mild COVID-19. General observations from the study: Contracting CD4+ clones were located mainly in CM and EM, and CD8+ clones in EMRA.

Per germline, CDR1 SGHVS and CDR2 FQNEAQ. This CDR3 is 14 amino acids long. V was pared by 5 bases and J by 8 bases, with 18 bases between. The clonotype originates from a man aged 18 to 29 who had mild COVID-19 (a few samples of this study predate the infection). Cell type and time point are not known. The rearrangement uses TRBV7-8 and TRBJ1-1; TRBD1 is a possible D gene (6 bases). Sequencing was carried out using PBMCs or a T cell subset sorted from them (not recorded which). CDR3 nucleotides: TGTGCCAGCAGCCTCTGGGACATTGGTATGGAAGCTTTCTTT. Protein sequence: CASSLWDIGMEAFF.